The entry below describes one T cell receptor beta chain. This CDR3 has 14 residues. The V and J ends lost 4 bases and 7 bases respectively, with 17 bases between them. Germline V gene data show CDR1 as SGHAT and CDR2 as FQNNGV. This specimen comes from a study of blood T cell repertoires in COVID-19. The method was immunoSEQ multiplex PCR; TCRdb's version includes in-frame clones alone and lacks a portion of them. The table lists hundreds of thousands of clones, 86% of them singletons. This chain joins TRBV11-2 and TRBJ2-7; D is perhaps TRBD1 (6 bases). This clonotype was obtained from a woman aged 55-69 years with COVID-19, enrolled during active disease. The sequencing input was peripheral blood. The CDR3 loop reads CASSSVTGIGEQYF. DNA for the CDR3: TGTGCCAGCAGCTCGGTCACAGGGATTGGAGAGCAGTACTTC.